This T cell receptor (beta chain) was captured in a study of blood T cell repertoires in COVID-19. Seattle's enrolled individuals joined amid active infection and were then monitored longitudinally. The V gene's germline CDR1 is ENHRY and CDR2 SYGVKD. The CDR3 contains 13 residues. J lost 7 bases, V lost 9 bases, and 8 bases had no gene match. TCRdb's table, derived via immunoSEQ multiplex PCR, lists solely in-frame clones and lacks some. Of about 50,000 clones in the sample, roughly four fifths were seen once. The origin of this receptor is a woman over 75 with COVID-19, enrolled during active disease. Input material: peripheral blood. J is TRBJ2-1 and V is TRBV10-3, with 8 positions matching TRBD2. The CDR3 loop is CAIGAGERNEQFF. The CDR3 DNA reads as TGTGCCATTGGAGCGGGGGAGAGGAATGAGCAGTTCTTC.